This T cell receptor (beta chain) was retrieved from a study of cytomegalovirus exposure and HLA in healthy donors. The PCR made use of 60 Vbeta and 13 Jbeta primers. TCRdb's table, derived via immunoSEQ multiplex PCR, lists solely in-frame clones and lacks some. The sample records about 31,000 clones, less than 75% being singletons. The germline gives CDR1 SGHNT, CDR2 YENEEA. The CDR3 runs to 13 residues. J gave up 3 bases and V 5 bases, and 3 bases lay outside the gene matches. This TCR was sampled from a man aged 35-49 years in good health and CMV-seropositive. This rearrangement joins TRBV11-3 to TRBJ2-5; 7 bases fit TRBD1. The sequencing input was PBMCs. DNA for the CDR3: TGTGCCAGCAGCGCCGGGACAGAAGAGACCCAGTACTTC. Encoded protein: CASSAGTEETQYF.